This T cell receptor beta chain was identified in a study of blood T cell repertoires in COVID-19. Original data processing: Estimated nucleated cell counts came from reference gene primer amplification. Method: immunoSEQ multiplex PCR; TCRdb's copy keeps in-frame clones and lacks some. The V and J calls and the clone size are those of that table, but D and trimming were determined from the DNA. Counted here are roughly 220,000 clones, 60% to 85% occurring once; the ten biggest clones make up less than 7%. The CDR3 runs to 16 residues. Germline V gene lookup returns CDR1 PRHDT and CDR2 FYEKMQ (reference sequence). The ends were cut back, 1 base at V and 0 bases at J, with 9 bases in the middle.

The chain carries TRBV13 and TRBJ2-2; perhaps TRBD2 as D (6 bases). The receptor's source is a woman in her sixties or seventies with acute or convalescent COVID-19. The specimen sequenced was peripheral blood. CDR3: CASSLVGGANTGELFF. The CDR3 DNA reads TGTGCCAGCAGCTTAGTAGGCGGGGCGAACACCGGGGAGCTGTTTTTT.